The clone carrying this T cell receptor (beta chain) was seen more than once but under ten times. The data belong to a study of blood T cell repertoires in COVID-19. The overall study: Samples of COVID-19 (acute and convalescent) were obtained from the United States, Italy and Spain. T cells, B-cell-depleted T cells, or PBMCs supplied cDNA or gDNA.

The authors' processing: Estimation of nucleated cell counts relied on the amplification of reference gene primers. The repertoire was sequenced with immunoSEQ multiplex PCR; TCRdb's copy has only in-frame clones and lacks some. The V and J calls and clone size are taken from that table; D and trimming were inferred from the DNA. Of roughly 250,000 clones listed, 75% to 90% are singletons. The germline V and J ends were trimmed by 1 base and 1 base, with 5 bases remaining between them. Germline V lookup: CDR1 SGHRS, CDR2 YFSETQ. The CDR3 consists of 14 residues. The rearrangement joins TRBV5-1 to TRBJ2-2; D is unresolved. The sequence was obtained from a woman aged 60-75 years with active or convalescent COVID-19. Material: peripheral blood. In DNA form, the CDR3 reads TGCGCCAGCAGCTTGAGCTGGAACACCGGGGAGCTGTTTTTT. Encoded protein: CASSLSWNTGELFF.